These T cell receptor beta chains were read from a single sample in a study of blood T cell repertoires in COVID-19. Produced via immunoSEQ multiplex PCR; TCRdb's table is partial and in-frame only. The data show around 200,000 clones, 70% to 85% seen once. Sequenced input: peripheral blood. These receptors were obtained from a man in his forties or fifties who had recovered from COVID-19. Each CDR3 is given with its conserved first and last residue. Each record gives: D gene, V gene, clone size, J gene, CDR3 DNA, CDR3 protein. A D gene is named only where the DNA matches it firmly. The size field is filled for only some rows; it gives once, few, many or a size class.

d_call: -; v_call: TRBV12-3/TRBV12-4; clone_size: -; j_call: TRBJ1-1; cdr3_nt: TGTGCCAGCAGCTATCAGGGAGGTGAAGCTTTCTTT; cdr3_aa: CASSYQGGEAFF
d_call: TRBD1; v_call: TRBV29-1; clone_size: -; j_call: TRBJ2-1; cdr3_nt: TGCAGCATCACAGGACAGGGGGCTTCTGGTGAGCAGTTCTTC; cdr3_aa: CSITGQGASGEQFF
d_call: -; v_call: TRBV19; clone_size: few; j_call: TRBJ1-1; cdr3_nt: TGTGCCAGTAGTGATACAGGGCTTTTGGTGAACACTGAAGCTTTCTTT; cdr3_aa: CASSDTGLLVNTEAFF
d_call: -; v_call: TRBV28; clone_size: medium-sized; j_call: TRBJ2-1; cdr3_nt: TGTGCCGGAGCCGCGAGCTCCTACAATGAGCAGTTCTTC; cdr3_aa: CAGAASSYNEQFF
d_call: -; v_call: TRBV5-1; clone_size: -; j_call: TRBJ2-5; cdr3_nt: TGCGCCAGCAGCCGTGGACGCGGGTTAGGAGAGACCCAGTACTTC; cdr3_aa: CASSRGRGLGETQYF
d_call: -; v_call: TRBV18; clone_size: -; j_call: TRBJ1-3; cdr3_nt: TGTGCCAGCTCACCTACCCCTCCCGGGACTACTGGAAACACCATATATTTT; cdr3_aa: CASSPTPPGTTGNTIYF
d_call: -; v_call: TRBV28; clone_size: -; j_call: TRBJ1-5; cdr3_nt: TGTGCCAGCAGTGACAGGAATAGCAATCAGCCCCAGCATTTT; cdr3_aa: CASSDRNSNQPQHF
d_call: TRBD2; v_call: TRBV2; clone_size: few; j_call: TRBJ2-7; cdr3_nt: TGTGCCAGCAGGAGAGCGGGGGCAGAGCAGTACTTC; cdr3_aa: CASRRAGAEQYF
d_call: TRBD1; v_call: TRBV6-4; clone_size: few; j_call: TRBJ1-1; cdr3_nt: TGTGCCAGCAGTGACTCGACAGGGAGCACTGAAGCTTTCTTT; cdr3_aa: CASSDSTGSTEAFF
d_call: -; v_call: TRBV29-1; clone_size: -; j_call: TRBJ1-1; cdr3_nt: TGCAGCGTGCAGGGACAAAGCAACACTGAAGCTTTCTTT; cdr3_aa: CSVQGQSNTEAFF
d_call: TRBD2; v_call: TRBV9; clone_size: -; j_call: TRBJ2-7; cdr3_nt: TGTGCCAGCAGCGGGGGACTAGCGGGAGGATACGAGCAGTACTTC; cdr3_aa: CASSGGLAGGYEQYF
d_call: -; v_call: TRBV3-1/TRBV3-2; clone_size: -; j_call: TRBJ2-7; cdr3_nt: TGTGCCAGCAGCCCACAGGAAGACGAGCAGTACTTC; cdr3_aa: CASSPQEDEQYF
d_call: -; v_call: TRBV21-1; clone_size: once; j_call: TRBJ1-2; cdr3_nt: TGTGCCAGCAGCAATACCCAGGGACAGTCCATCCATAACTATGGCTACACCTTC; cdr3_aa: CASSNTQGQSIHNYGYTF
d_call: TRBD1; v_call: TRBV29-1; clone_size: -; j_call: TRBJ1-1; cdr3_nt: TGCAGCGTTGGCAGGACAGGGGGACCAGAAGCTTTCTTT; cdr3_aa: CSVGRTGGPEAFF
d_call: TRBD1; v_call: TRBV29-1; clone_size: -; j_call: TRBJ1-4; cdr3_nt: TGCAGCGTTGGGGACAGGGTTGAAAAACTGTTTTTT; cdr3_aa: CSVGDRVEKLFF
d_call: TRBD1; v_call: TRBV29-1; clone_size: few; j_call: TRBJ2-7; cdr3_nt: TGCAGCGCACAGGGGGAGCGCTACGAGCAGTACTTC; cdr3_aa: CSAQGERYEQYF
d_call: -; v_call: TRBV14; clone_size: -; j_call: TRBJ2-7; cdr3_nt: TGTGCCAGCTCGCCCGACTCCTCCTACGAGCAGTACTTC; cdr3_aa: CASSPDSSYEQYF
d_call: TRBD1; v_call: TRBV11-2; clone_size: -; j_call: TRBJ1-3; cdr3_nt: TGTGCCAGCAGCTGGGACAGGGGAGGTGACACCATATATTTT; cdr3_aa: CASSWDRGGDTIYF
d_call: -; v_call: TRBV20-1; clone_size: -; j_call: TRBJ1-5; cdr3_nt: TGCAGTGCTAGTCCGCAGGGCTTTCGCAATCAGCCCCAGCATTTT; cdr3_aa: CSASPQGFRNQPQHF
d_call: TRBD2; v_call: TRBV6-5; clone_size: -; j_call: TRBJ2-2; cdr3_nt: TGTGCCAGCACTTCTAGCGGGGCGAACACCGGGGAGCTGTTTTTT; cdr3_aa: CASTSSGANTGELFF
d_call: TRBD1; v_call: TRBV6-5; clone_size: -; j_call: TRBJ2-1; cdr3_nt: TGTGCCAGCAGCCAGGGGGATGAGCAGTTCTTC; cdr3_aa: CASSQGDEQFF
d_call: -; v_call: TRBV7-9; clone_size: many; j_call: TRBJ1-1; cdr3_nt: TGTGCCAGCAGCTTAGGCGGCCTGAGGACTGAAGCTTTCTTT; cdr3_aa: CASSLGGLRTEAFF
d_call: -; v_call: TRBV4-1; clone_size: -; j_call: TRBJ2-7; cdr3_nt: TGCGCCAGCAGCCAAGTTAGGTTATTGCAGGGGCGGAACGAGCAGTACTTC; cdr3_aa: CASSQVRLLQGRNEQYF
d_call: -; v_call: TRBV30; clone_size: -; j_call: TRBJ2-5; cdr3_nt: TGTGCCTGGAGGGGAACAGGAGAGACCCAGTACTTC; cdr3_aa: CAWRGTGETQYF
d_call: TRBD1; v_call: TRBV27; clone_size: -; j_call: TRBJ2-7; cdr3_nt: TGTGCCAGCAGCCCTGACAGGGCGGGTTACGAGCAGTACTTC; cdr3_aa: CASSPDRAGYEQYF
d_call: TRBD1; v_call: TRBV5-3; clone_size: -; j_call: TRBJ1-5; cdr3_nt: TGTGCCAGAAGCACCTGGACAGGCTATCAGCCCCAGCATTTT; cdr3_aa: CARSTWTGYQPQHF
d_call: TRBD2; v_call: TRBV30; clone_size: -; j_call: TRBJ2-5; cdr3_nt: TGTGCCTGGAGTATCACTAGCGGGAGAGAGACCCAGTACTTC; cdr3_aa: CAWSITSGRETQYF
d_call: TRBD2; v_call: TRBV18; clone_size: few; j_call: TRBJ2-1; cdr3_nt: TGTGCCAGCTCACTTCCGCTAGCGGGAGTGGATGAGCAGTTCTTC; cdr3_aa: CASSLPLAGVDEQFF
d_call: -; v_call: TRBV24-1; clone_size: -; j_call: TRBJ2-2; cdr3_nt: TGTGCCACCAGTGCCAGAACGAACACCGGGGAGCTGTTTTTT; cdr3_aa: CATSARTNTGELFF
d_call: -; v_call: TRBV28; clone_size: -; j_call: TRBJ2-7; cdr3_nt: TGTGCCAGCAGTTTAAGGGGCCCCTACGAGCAGTACTTC; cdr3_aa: CASSLRGPYEQYF
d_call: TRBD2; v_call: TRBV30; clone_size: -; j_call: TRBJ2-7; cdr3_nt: TGTGCCTGGAGAACTAGCGGGAGTAGTTTTGGGCAGTACTTC; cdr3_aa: CAWRTSGSSFGQYF
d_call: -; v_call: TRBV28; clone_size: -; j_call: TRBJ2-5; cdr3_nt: TGTGCCAGCAGTTTCGTAATCCCCCAAGAGACCCAGTACTTC; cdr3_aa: CASSFVIPQETQYF
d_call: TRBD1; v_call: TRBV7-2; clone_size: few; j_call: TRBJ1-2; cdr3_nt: TGTGCCAGCAGCTCCGACAGGGCCTTCGTTGGCTACACCTTC; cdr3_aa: CASSSDRAFVGYTF
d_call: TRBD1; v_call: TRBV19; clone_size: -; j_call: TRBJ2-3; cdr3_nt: TGTGCCAGTAGTATAGCAAAGGGCGGGACAGGGATGACAGATACGCAGTATTTT; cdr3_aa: CASSIAKGGTGMTDTQYF
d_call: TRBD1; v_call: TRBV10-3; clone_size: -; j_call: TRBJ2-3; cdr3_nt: TGTGCCATCAGTGATCCCGGACAGGGGGCGTCAGATACGCAGTATTTT; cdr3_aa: CAISDPGQGASDTQYF
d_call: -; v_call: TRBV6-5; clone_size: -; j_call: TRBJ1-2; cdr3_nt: TGTGCCAGCAGTTACCTGGAGATCTACACCTTC; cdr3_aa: CASSYLEIYTF
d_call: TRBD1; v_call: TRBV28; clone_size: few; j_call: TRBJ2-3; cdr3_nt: TGTGCCAGCAGAATGCAGGGGGTGACAGATACGCAGTATTTT; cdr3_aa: CASRMQGVTDTQYF
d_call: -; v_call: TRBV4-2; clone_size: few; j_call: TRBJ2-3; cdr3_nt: TGTGCCAGCAGCCAAGTCTCCACAGATACGCAGTATTTT; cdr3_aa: CASSQVSTDTQYF
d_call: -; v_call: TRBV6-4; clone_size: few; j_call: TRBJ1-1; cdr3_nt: TGTGCCAGCAGCCTAGACCAGAACACTGAAGCTTTCTTT; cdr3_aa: CASSLDQNTEAFF
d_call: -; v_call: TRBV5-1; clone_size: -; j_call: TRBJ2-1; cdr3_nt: TGCGCCAGCAGCTTGGGAAGCTCGTCGGGAGCGGCCCTCAATGAGCAGTTCTTC; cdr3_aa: CASSLGSSSGAALNEQFF
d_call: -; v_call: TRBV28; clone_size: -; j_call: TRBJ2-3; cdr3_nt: TGTGCCAGCAGTCGCGCGGCGGGGTTGACAGATACGCAGTATTTT; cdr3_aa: CASSRAAGLTDTQYF
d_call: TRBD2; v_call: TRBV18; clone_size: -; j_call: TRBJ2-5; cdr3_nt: TGTGCCAGCTCAGAGTCGTCGGGAGGAACGAAGACCCAGTACTTC; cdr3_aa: CASSESSGGTKTQYF
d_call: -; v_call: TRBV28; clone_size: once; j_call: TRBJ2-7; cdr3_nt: TGTGCCAGCACCGAGTCCGTGCCCCCTCACGAGCAGTACTTC; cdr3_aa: CASTESVPPHEQYF
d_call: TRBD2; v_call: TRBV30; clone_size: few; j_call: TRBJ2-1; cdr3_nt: TGTGCCTGGGGCCGCCTAGCGGGAGGCTACAATGAGCAGTTCTTC; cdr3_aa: CAWGRLAGGYNEQFF
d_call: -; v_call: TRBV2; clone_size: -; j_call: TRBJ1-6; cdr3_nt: TGTGCCAGCAGTGATTACAGGGTCGGTTCACCCCTCCACTTT; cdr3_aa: CASSDYRVGSPLHF
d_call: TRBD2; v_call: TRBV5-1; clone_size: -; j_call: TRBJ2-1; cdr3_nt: TGCGCCAGCAGCTTACAAGGGACTAGCGGGATTAATGAGCAGTTCTTC; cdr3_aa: CASSLQGTSGINEQFF
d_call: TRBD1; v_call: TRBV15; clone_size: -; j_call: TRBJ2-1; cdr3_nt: TGTGCCACCAGCAGAGAGGACAGGGGGCCAATAGGGCAGTTCTTC; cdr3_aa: CATSREDRGPIGQFF
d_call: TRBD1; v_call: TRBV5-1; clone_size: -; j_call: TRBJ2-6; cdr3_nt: TGCGCCAGCAGCTTGACAGGGGGCGCTGGGGCCAACGTCCTGACTTTC; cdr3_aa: CASSLTGGAGANVLTF
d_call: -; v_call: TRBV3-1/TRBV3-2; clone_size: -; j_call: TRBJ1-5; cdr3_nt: TGTGCCAGCAGCCAAGGTATTGTAGACCAGGGTCAGCCCCAGCATTTT; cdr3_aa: CASSQGIVDQGQPQHF
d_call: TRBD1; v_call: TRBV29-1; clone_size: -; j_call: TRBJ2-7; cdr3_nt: TGCAGCGTTGGAAGGACAGGGGGTGGGGAGCAGTACTTC; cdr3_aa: CSVGRTGGGEQYF
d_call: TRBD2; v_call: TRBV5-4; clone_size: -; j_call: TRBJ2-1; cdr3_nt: TGTGCCAGCAGCTTAGATAGCGGGAGGTATGAGCAGTTCTTC; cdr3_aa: CASSLDSGRYEQFF